The 18 T cell receptor beta chains below all came from one sample that was sequenced in a study of Ad26.COV2.S vaccination and SARS-CoV-2 variants. The repertoire was sequenced with immunoSEQ multiplex PCR; TCRdb's copy has only in-frame clones and lacks some. This table has hundreds of thousands of clones, around 90% appearing once. The input for sequencing was peripheral blood, taken after recovery from COVID-19. The source of these receptors is a human donor who had recovered from COVID-19.

This clone has just one count. The V and J genes are TRBV7-9 and TRBJ2-5, with unresolved D. Germline V gene data show CDR1 as SEHNR and CDR2 as FQNEAQ (reference sequence). With 0 bases removed from V and 12 bases from J, the gap between germline ends came to 11 bases. The CDR3 extends over 12 amino acids. The CDR3 bases are TGTGCCAGCAGCTTAGCCCGGACCACCAAGTACTTC. Translating it yields CASSLARTTKYF.

This clone was detected a few times. This rearrangement joins TRBV6-2 or TRBV6-3 to TRBJ2-7; D perhaps matches TRBD2 (5 bases). CDR1 is MNHEY, CDR2 SVGEGT, per germline. This CDR3 comprises 11 residues. The V end was cut by 5 bases, the J end by 6 bases, with 8 bases between. DNA for the CDR3: TGTGCCAGCAGTCGGCGGGCCGAGCAGTACTTC. Translation: CASSRRAEQYF.

This chain links TRBV19 with TRBJ2-7; D possibly uses TRBD1 or TRBD2 (5 bases each). Germline V CDR1 and CDR2: LNHDA, SQIVND (reference sequence). The CDR3 consists of 13 residues. Between the trimmed V and J ends, which lost 4 bases and 2 bases, there was a span of 9 bases. For the CDR3, the DNA is TGTGCCAGTAGTACACAGGAGGCCTACGAGCAGTACTTC. This gives the protein CASSTQEAYEQYF. Together with reference TRBV19 and TRBJ2-7, the CDR3 gives the full variable domain: DGGITQSPKYLFRKEGQNVTLSCEQNLNHDAMYWYRQDPGQGLRLIYYSQIVNDFQKGDIAEGYSVSREKKESFPLTVTSAQKNPTAFYLCASSTQEAYEQYFGPGTRLTVT.

The rearrangement links TRBV6-7 to TRBJ1-5, with D uncertain. TRBV6-7 is labeled an ORF, and its function is uncertain. V lost 0 bases and J 3 bases, leaving 9 bases between the germline ends. This CDR3 region has 15 residues. The CDR3 loop is CASSYSRRDNQPQHF. In nucleotides, the CDR3 is TGTGCCAGCAGTTACTCGAGACGGGACAATCAGCCCCAGCATTTT.

The chain has TRBV11-3 and TRBJ2-6; D assignment may be TRBD1 or TRBD2 (5 bases each). The CDR3 contains 18 residues. Germline V gives CDR1 SGHNT, CDR2 YENEEA. The V and J ends lost 5 bases and 0 bases respectively, with 17 bases between them. The CDR3 DNA reads as TGTGCCAGCAGCCCTGGTGGGGGTGTGAGCTCTGGGGCCAACGTCCTGACTTTC. Protein product: CASSPGGGVSSGANVLTF.

V and J are TRBV24-1 and TRBJ2-3, with TRBD2 matching 9 bases. The CDR3 runs 15 residues. The germline CDR1 and CDR2 sequences are KGHDR and SFDVKD. J was trimmed by 1 base and V by 3 bases; bases with no gene match: 1. In nucleotides, the CDR3 is TGTGCCACCAGTGATCCTAGCGGGGGCACAGATACGCAGTATTTT. It specifies CATSDPSGGTDTQYF.

The chain couples TRBV11-3 to TRBJ2-6, with a weak D call TRBD1 (6 bases). The V and J ends lost 3 bases and 2 bases respectively, with 14 bases between them. Germline V CDR1 and CDR2: SGHNT, YENEEA. The CDR3 consists of 17 residues. DNA for the CDR3: TGTGCCAGCAGCTTCCCGACAGGCCCACCTGGGGCCAACGTCCTGACTTTC. It specifies CASSFPTGPPGANVLTF.

This clone was seen a single time. J is TRBJ1-3 and V is TRBV5-1; D is unresolved. This CDR3 is 16 amino acids long. The V gene lost 0 bases and the J gene lost 4 bases, with 14 bases spanning the gap. CDR1 is SGHRS, CDR2 YFSETQ, per germline. CDR3 residues: CASSLAETPIGNTIYF. The DNA for the CDR3 is TGCGCCAGCAGCTTGGCGGAAACCCCCATCGGAAACACCATATATTTT. Full variable domain (outside the CDR3, taken from reference TRBV5-1 and TRBJ1-3): KAGVTQTPRYLIKTRGQQVTLSCSPISGHRSVSWYQQTPGQGLQFLFEYFSETQRNKGNFPGRFSGRQFSNSRSEMNVSTLELGDSALYLCASSLAETPIGNTIYFGEGSWLTVV.

The chain recombines TRBV11-2 with TRBJ2-1; 10 bases are a match to TRBD2. The V gene's germline CDR1 is SGHAT and CDR2 FQNNGV. V dropped 1 base and J dropped 10; count of bases not matched to a gene: 7. The CDR3 spans 15 residues. CDR3 protein: CASSLGGSGGPEQFF. Here the CDR3 DNA reads TGTGCCAGCAGCTTAGGAGGTAGCGGGGGGCCCGAGCAGTTCTTC. Using reference TRBV11-2 and TRBJ2-1 for the parts outside the CDR3, the full variable domain is EAGVAQSPRYKIIEKRQSVAFWCNPISGHATLYWYQQILGQGPKLLIQFQNNGVVDDSQLPKDRFSAERLKGVDSTLKIQPAKLEDSAVYLCASSLGGSGGPEQFFGPGTRLTVL.

The chain joins TRBV3-1 (or the pseudogene TRBV3-2) to TRBJ1-4; D call uncertain. V lost 5 bases and J 0 bases, leaving 1 base between the germline ends. Germline values: CDR1 LGHDT, CDR2 YNNKEL (reference sequence). The CDR3 is 12 residues long. The CDR3 DNA is TGTGCCAGCAGCGCAACTAATGAAAAACTGTTTTTT. It encodes CASSATNEKLFF.

This chain connects TRBV5-1 to TRBJ2-6; unclear D gene. CDR3 length: 15 amino acids. Deletions cut 0 bases from V and 0 bases from J, with 4 bases between. Germline CDR1 is SGHRS and CDR2 is YFSETQ. CDR3 in DNA: TGCGCCAGCAGCTTGGGTCCCTCTGGGGCCAACGTCCTGACTTTC. It is translated as CASSLGPSGANVLTF.

The chain has TRBV4-1 and TRBJ1-4; D call uncertain. Trimming stripped 0 bases from V and 4 bases from J, with 3 bases between. This CDR3 is built from 13 residues. CDR1 MGHRA and CDR2 YSYEKL come from the germline V gene. CDR3 bases: TGCGCCAGCAGCCAAGAGGGTAATGAAAAACTGTTTTTT. Protein: CASSQEGNEKLFF.

This chain links TRBV5-1 with TRBJ2-1; D ambiguous. Germline V gene lookup returns CDR1 SGHRS and CDR2 YFSETQ. With 0 bases removed from V and 9 bases from J, the gap between germline ends came to 16 bases. This CDR3 is 15 amino acids long. In DNA, the CDR3 is TGCGCCAGCAGCTTGGACGGATATGGGTCTCTTGAGCAGTTCTTC. It yields the protein CASSLDGYGSLEQFF.

The chain employs TRBV10-3 and TRBJ1-4, with a weak D call TRBD1 (5 bases). V was cut by 4 bases and J by 4 bases, with 7 bases left in between. CDR1 is ENHRY, CDR2 SYGVKD, per germline. The CDR3 is 13 residues long. For the CDR3, the DNA is TGTGCCATCAGTGGGCAGGGTAATGAAAAACTGTTTTTT. Protein product: CAISGQGNEKLFF.

The CDR3 is CASSPDRIAKNIQYF. DNA of the CDR3: TGTGCCAGTAGTCCGGACAGGATAGCCAAAAACATTCAGTACTTC. The chain combines TRBV19 with TRBJ2-4; 7 bases fit TRBD1. J lost 0 bases, V lost 5 bases, and 4 bases had no gene match. The CDR3 has 15 residues. Germline V lookup: CDR1 LNHDA, CDR2 SQIVND (reference sequence).

This chain connects TRBV12-3 or TRBV12-4 to TRBJ2-5; maybe TRBD1 (5 bases). The V and J ends lost 5 bases and 5 bases respectively, with 12 bases between them. There are 13 residues in the CDR3. CDR3 amino acids: CASSTRVGETQYF. DNA of the CDR3: TGTGCCAGCAGTACCAGGGTAGGGGAGACCCAGTACTTC.

The gene calls are TRBV7-2 and TRBJ1-2; 12 nucleotides line up with TRBD1. Trimming cost V 1 base and J 8 bases; bases outside gene matches: 11. CDR3 length: 17 residues. Germline CDR1 is SGHTA and CDR2 is FQGNSA. The CDR3 DNA reads TGTGCCAGCAGCTTAGGAAGGGACAGGGGGCGGTTCGAGGGCTACACCTTC. It specifies CASSLGRDRGRFEGYTF. Full variable domain (outside the CDR3, taken from reference TRBV7-2 and TRBJ1-2): GAGVSQSPSNKVTEKGKDVELRCDPISGHTALYWYRQSLGQGLEFLIYFQGNSAPDKSGLPSDRFSAERTGGSVSTLTIQRTQQEDSAVYLCASSLGRDRGRFEGYTFGSGTRLTVV.

The chain carries TRBV19 and TRBJ2-7; 9 bases align to TRBD2. The germline V gene has CDR1 LNHDA and CDR2 SQIVND (reference sequence). This CDR3 contains 16 residues. V lost 5 bases and J lost 0; bases outside the gene matches: 8. The DNA for the CDR3 is TGTGCCAGTAGTTCAAGACTAGCGGCGGGCTCCTACGAGCAGTACTTC. Translated, it gives CASSSRLAAGSYEQYF.